One and the same sample provided the 3 T cell receptor beta chains below, sequenced in a study of blood T cells in healthy people across ages. PCR was performed a second time for about 7 to 11 cycles using a sample-barcoded 5' primer and a J-beta primer mix. TCRdb reprocessed the 5' RACE reads via MiXCR and lists one record per CDR3 protein. Of hundreds of thousands of distinct CDR3 sequences in the sample, under 40% were seen once. The sequencing sample was made of blood. These receptors all stem from a man younger than 30 in good health.

DNA of the CDR3: TGTGCCAGCAGTTATCTAGCGGGGGAGCAAGAGACCCAGTACTTC. This codes for CASSYLAGEQETQYF. The chain joins TRBV6-2 or TRBV6-3 to TRBJ2-5, with TRBD2 matching 10 bases. The CDR3 spans 15 residues. Looked up from germline, CDR1 is MNHEY and CDR2 is SVGEGT. Losses at the gene ends were 3 bases for V and 2 bases for J; bases not matched to a gene: 3.

This clonotype was found a few times. The V call is TRBV12-3 or TRBV12-4, the J call TRBJ2-3; TRBD2 aligns across 9 bases. The V and J ends lost 5 bases and 0 bases, in that order; junction bases with no gene match: 9. The CDR3 is 17 amino acids. CDR3 sequence: CASSTSRTSVSTDTQYF. In nucleotides, the CDR3 is TGTGCCAGCAGTACCTCAAGGACTAGCGTCAGCACAGATACGCAGTATTTT.

The rearrangement links TRBV28 to TRBJ2-1; D tentatively fits TRBD1 or TRBD2 (5 bases each). The J call is in doubt because the DNA end fits TRBJ2-7 better. This CDR3 is built from 16 residues. Germline-derived CDR1 and CDR2 are MDHEN and SYDVKM. CDR3 in DNA: TGTGCCAGCAATGTCGGGACGAGAGACTCCTACAATGAGCAGTACTTC. Translating it yields CASNVGTRDSYNEQYF.